A single sample gave rise to the 22 T cell receptor beta chains below, sequenced in a study of persistence of HIV-infected CD4 T cells. Cells were stimulated nonspecifically with anti-CD3/anti-CD28 magnetic beads. CD4+ T cells upregulating both CD40 ligand and CD69 were sorted as responding cells. Their specific antigens are unknown. The immunoSEQ assay was version 4, run in survey mode. Method: immunoSEQ multiplex PCR; TCRdb's copy keeps in-frame clones and lacks some. The table has tens of thousands of clones, about 85% seen once. The sequencing here drew on CD4+ T cells sorted from PBMCs after approximately 19-hour stimulation, taken from a patient who received antiretroviral therapy. These receptors came from an adult woman with HIV who was CMV-seropositive.

The J gene is TRBJ1-1, the V gene TRBV18, with D unclear. The CDR3 is 15 amino acids. V gave up 4 bases and J gave up 0 bases, with 12 bases separating them. Germline V gene data show CDR1 as KGHSH and CDR2 as LQKENI. Here the CDR3 reads CASSQSVSMNTEAFF. For the CDR3, the DNA is TGTGCCAGCTCACAGTCCGTCAGCATGAACACTGAAGCTTTCTTT.

The rearrangement joins TRBV6-5 to TRBJ2-2; D might be TRBD2 (5 bases). Germline V lookup: CDR1 MNHEY, CDR2 SVGAGI. CDR3 length equals 14 residues. V was pared by 10 bases and J by 7 bases, with 19 bases between. The CDR3 reads CATRGGFENGELFF. CDR3 bases: TGTGCCACACGTGGCGGGTTCGAGAACGGGGAGCTGTTTTTT.

The genes are TRBV5-4 and TRBJ2-1; D is possibly TRBD2 (6 bases). CDR3 length equals 14 residues. The germline V and J ends were trimmed by 2 bases and 6 bases, with 12 bases remaining between them. CDR1 and CDR2 from the germline V gene are SGHNT and YYREEE (reference sequence). CDR3 coding DNA: TGTGCCAGCAGCTTAGGCCTAGCGATCAATGAGCAGTTCTTC. Its translation: CASSLGLAINEQFF.

The chain is built from TRBV9 and TRBJ1-1; unclear D gene. With 3 bases removed from V and 7 bases from J, the gap between germline ends came to 13 bases. CDR1 is SGDLS, CDR2 YYNGEE, per germline. The CDR3 is made up of 13 amino acids. The DNA for the CDR3 is TGTGCCAGCAGCGGCCAAAATATGGGTGAAGCTTTCTTT. Protein: CASSGQNMGEAFF.

The V gene is TRBV9, the J gene TRBJ1-2; no firm D call. The CDR3 contains 16 residues. The germline gives CDR1 SGDLS, CDR2 YYNGEE. The V gene lost 3 bases and the J gene lost 0 bases, with 15 bases spanning the gap. Here the CDR3 reads CASSASRTTTNYGYTF. CDR3 in DNA: TGTGCCAGCAGCGCCTCTCGGACCACTACTAACTATGGCTACACCTTC.

V gene TRBV5-6 combines with J gene TRBJ2-5; D not resolved. The germline gives CDR1 SGHDT, CDR2 YYEEEE. V lost 3 bases and J lost 2, with 2 bases in between. This CDR3 has 11 residues. CDR3 DNA: TGTGCCAGCAGCTCACAAGAGACCCAGTACTTC. Translation gives CASSSQETQYF.

This clone is a singleton in its sample. The CDR3: CASRVRQDEKLFF. In nucleotides, the CDR3 is TGTGCCAGCAGGGTCCGACAGGATGAAAAACTGTTTTTT. The chain carries TRBV2 and TRBJ1-4; tentative D call: TRBD1 (6 bases). Looked up from germline, CDR1 is SNHLY and CDR2 is FYNNEI. Trimming removed 6 bases at V and 6 bases at J, with 11 bases between. The CDR3 length is 13 residues.

The chain joins TRBV29-1 to TRBJ1-1; D is undetermined. Between the trimmed V and J ends, which lost 4 bases and 1 base, there was a span of 7 bases. Germline V gene data show CDR1 as SQVTM and CDR2 as ANQGSEA. The CDR3 is 12 residues long. The CDR3 loop reads CSVALANTEAFF. The CDR3 nucleotides are TGCAGCGTTGCGTTGGCGAACACTGAAGCTTTCTTT. Drawing the rest from reference TRBV29-1 and TRBJ1-1, the complete variable domain is SAVISQKPSRDICQRGTSLTIQCQVDSQVTMMFWYRQQPGQSLTLIATANQGSEATYESGFVIDKFPISRPNLTFSTLTVSNMSPEDSSIYLCSVALANTEAFFGQGTRLTVV.

The rearrangement uses TRBV23-1 and TRBJ1-1, with D possibly TRBD1 on 5 matching bases. TRBV23-1 qualifies as an ORF whose function is uncertain. The CDR3 loop spans 15 amino acids. The ends were cut back, 0 bases at V and 5 bases at J, with 13 bases in the middle. In DNA form, the CDR3 reads TGCGCCAGCAGTCAATCGGGGGGAATACGAACTGAAGCTTTCTTT. It yields the protein CASSQSGGIRTEAFF.

The V gene is TRBV5-1, the J gene TRBJ2-5; D is ambiguous. The CDR3 totals 13 residues. Germline CDR1 SGHRS, CDR2 YFSETQ. Trimming took off 1 base at V and 1 base at J, with 5 bases between the two ends. The CDR3 loop is CASSLKGQETQYF. As DNA, the CDR3 is TGCGCCAGCAGCTTGAAAGGCCAAGAGACCCAGTACTTC.

The V and J genes are TRBV6-4 and TRBJ2-7; TRBD2 might be the D (7 bases). V was clipped by 9 bases and J by 6 bases, with 12 bases between them. The V gene's germline CDR1 is MRHNA and CDR2 SNTAGT. The length of the CDR3 is 11 residues. CDR3 region: CARRGLGEQYF. As DNA, the CDR3 is TGTGCCAGGCGGGGGCTCGGCGAGCAGTACTTC.

The rearrangement links TRBV16 to TRBJ1-2; 8 bases map to TRBD1. CDR1 is KGHSY and CDR2 is FQNENV in the germline V gene. This CDR3 has 15 amino acids. Losses at the gene ends were 0 bases for V and 4 bases for J; bases not matched to a gene: 4. DNA of the CDR3: TGTGCCAGCAGCCAATCCGGACAGGGCGGCTATGGCTACACCTTC. Its translation is CASSQSGQGGYGYTF.

The chain couples TRBV19 to TRBJ2-7; D uncertain. V lost 3 bases, J lost 3 bases, and 6 bases lay in between. This CDR3 spans 12 amino acids. Germline CDR1 and CDR2: LNHDA and SQIVND (reference sequence). CDR3 sequence (DNA): TGTGCCAGTAGTATCCGAGGCTACGAGCAGTACTTC. Translation gives CASSIRGYEQYF.

The chain combines TRBV3-1 (or the pseudogene TRBV3-2) with TRBJ2-1; no clear D. Trimming pared 1 base from V and 8 bases from J, leaving 6 bases between. The CDR3 consists of 12 residues. CDR1 LGHDT and CDR2 YNNKEL come from the germline V gene (reference sequence). For the CDR3, the DNA is TGTGCCAGCAGCCAAGGGTACGATGAGCAGTTCTTC. Translating gives CASSQGYDEQFF.

This chain joins TRBV10-3 and TRBJ2-1; D is ambiguous. This CDR3 has 13 amino acids. In germline, CDR1 is ENHRY, CDR2 SYGVKD. V dropped 0 bases and J dropped 5 bases, with 5 bases sitting between them. DNA for the CDR3: TGTGCCATCAGTGAGTCGTTCGACAATGAGCAGTTCTTC. It translates to CAISESFDNEQFF.

This clone has just a few counts. The rearrangement joins TRBV6-5 to TRBJ1-6; D is ambiguous. CDR3 length: 13 residues. Germline CDR1 is MNHEY and CDR2 is SVGAGI. V was clipped by 10 bases and J by 8 bases, with 15 bases between them. The CDR3 loop is CATQYDLDSPLHF. In nucleotides, the CDR3 is TGTGCCACGCAATACGATCTGGATTCACCCCTCCACTTT.

A few counts support this clone. This chain links TRBV30 with TRBJ2-1, with D possibly being TRBD1 or TRBD2 (5 bases each). The CDR3 length is 14 residues. Germline V CDR1 and CDR2: GTSNPN, SVGIG (reference sequence). The V gene lost 1 base and the J gene lost 5 bases, with 12 bases spanning the gap. CDR3: CAWSGPGRNNEQFF. The CDR3 bases are TGTGCCTGGAGTGGTCCAGGGAGAAACAATGAGCAGTTCTTC.

The V and J genes are TRBV18 and TRBJ1-2; D call uncertain. The germline gives CDR1 KGHSH, CDR2 LQKENI. V dropped 3 bases and J dropped 7 bases, with 9 bases sitting between them. The CDR3 has 12 residues. The CDR3 spells CASSPKEGGYTF. The CDR3, as DNA: TGTGCCAGCTCACCTAAAGAAGGTGGCTACACCTTC.

The genes are TRBV11-3 and TRBJ1-5; TRBD1 is a possible D gene (6 bases). CDR1 and CDR2 (germline): SGHNT, YENEEA. The V end lost 5 bases, the J end lost 3 bases, and 17 bases lay between the germline ends. The CDR3 extends over 16 amino acids. CDR3 sequence reads: CASSSLYREDNQPQHF. The CDR3 DNA reads TGTGCCAGCAGCAGCCTCTACAGGGAGGACAATCAGCCCCAGCATTTT.

This chain uses TRBV4-1 with TRBJ1-6; D not certain. The CDR3 contains 18 residues. The V end lost 4 bases, the J end lost 0 bases, and 16 bases lay between the germline ends. Looked up from germline, CDR1 is MGHRA and CDR2 is YSYEKL. The CDR3 DNA follows: TGCGCCAGCAGCCGCACGCGGCCGGGGAGCTCCTATAATTCACCCCTCCACTTT. Its translation: CASSRTRPGSSYNSPLHF.

The V and J genes are TRBV29-1 and TRBJ1-5; D gene uncertain. The CDR3 totals 13 residues. With 7 bases removed from V and 4 bases from J, the gap between germline ends came to 14 bases. Germline CDR1 and CDR2: SQVTM and ANQGSEA. The CDR3 region has the DNA TGCAGCGCCGGGGAACAGCCTAATCAGCCCCAGCATTTT. Translation: CSAGEQPNQPQHF.

The V gene is TRBV7-3, the J gene TRBJ2-1; 11 bases map to TRBD2. This CDR3 is built from 15 residues. Germline CDR1 reads SGHTA; CDR2 reads FQGTGA. Losses at the gene ends were 5 bases for V and 6 bases for J; bases not matched to a gene: 6. CDR3 amino acids: CASSPLAGGSNEQFF. The CDR3 bases are TGTGCCAGCAGCCCTCTAGCGGGGGGCAGCAATGAGCAGTTCTTC.